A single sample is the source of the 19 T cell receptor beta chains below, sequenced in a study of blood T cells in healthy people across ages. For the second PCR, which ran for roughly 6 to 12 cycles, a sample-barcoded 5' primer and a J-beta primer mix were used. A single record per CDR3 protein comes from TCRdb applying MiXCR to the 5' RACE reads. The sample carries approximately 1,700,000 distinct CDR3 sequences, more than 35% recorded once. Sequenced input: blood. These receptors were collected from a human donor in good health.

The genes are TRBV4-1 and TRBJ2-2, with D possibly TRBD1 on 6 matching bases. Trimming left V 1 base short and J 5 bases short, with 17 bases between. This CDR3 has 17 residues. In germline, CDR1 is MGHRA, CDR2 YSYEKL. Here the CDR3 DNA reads TGCGCCAGCAGCCAAGCTGAAATAGGGGGAAGGACCGGGGAGCTGTTTTTT. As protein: CASSQAEIGGRTGELFF.

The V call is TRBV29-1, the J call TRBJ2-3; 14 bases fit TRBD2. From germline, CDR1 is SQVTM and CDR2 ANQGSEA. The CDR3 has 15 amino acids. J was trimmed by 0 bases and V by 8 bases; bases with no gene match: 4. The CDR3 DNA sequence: TGCAGCACCAGACTAGCGGGGGGGAGCACAGATACGCAGTATTTT. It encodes CSTRLAGGSTDTQYF.

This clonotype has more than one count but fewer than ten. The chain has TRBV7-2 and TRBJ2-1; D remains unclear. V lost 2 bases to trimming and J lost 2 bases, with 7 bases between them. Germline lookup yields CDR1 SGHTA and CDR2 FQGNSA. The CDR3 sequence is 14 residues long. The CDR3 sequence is CASSLYLAYNEQFF. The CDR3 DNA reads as TGTGCCAGCAGCTTATATTTAGCCTACAATGAGCAGTTCTTC.

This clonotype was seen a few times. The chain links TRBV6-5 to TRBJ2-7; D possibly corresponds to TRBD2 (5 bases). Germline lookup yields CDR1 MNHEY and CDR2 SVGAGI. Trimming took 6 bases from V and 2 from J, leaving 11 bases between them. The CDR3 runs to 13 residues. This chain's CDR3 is CASRPDGTYEQYF. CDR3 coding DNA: TGTGCCAGCAGACCCGACGGGACCTACGAGCAGTACTTC.

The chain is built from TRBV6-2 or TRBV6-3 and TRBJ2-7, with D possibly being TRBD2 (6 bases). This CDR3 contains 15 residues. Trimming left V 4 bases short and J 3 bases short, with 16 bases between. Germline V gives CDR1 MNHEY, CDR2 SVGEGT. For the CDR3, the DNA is TGTGCCAGCAGTTCCATTAGCGGAGGAGTCTACGAGCAGTACTTC. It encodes CASSSISGGVYEQYF.

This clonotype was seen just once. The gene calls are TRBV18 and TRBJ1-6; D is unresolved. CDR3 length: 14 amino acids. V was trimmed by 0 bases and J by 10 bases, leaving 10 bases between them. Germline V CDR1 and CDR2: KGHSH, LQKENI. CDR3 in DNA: TGTGCCAGCTCACCACCGGATGGGTGGTCACCCCTCCACTTT. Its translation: CASSPPDGWSPLHF.

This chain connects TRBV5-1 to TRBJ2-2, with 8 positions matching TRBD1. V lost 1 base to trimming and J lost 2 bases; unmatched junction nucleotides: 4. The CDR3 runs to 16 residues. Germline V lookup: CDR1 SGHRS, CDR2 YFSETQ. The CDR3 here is CASSLPGTGNTGELFF. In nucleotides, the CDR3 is TGCGCCAGCAGCTTGCCTGGGACAGGTAACACCGGGGAGCTGTTTTTT.

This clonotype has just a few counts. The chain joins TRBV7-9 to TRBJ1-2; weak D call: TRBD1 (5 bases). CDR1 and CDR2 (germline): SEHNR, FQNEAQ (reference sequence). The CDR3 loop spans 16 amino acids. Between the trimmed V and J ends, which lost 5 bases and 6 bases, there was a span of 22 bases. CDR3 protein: CASSPGAGGGGDGYTF. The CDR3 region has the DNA TGTGCCAGCAGCCCCGGAGCTGGGGGTGGAGGCGATGGCTACACCTTC.

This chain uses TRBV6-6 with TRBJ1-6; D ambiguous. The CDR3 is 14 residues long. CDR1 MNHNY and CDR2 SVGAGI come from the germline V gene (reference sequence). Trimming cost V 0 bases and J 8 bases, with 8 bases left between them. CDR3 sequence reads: CASSYSNKDSPLHF. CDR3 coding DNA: TGTGCCAGCAGTTACTCTAACAAGGATTCACCCCTCCACTTT.

In nucleotides, the CDR3 is TGTGCCAGCTCACCGGAGATAGGCCACGGCTCGGGAGAGCAGTACTTC. Its protein is CASSPEIGHGSGEQYF. The chain is built from TRBV18 and TRBJ2-5, with D perhaps TRBD2 (6 bases). In germline, CDR1 is KGHSH, CDR2 LQKENI. The CDR3 contains 16 residues. Deletions cut 3 bases from V and 11 bases from J, with 25 bases between.

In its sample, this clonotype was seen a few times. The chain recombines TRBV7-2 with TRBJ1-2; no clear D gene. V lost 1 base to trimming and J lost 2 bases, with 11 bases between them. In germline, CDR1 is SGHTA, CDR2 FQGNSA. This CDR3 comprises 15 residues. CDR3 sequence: CASSLEASANYGYTF. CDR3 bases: TGTGCCAGCAGCTTAGAGGCGTCAGCCAACTATGGCTACACCTTC.

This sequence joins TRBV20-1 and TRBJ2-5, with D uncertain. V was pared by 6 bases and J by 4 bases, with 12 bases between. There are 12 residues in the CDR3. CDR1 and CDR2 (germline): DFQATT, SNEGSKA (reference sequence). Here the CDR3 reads CSAGQSRETQYF. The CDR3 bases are TGCAGTGCAGGGCAGAGTAGAGAGACCCAGTACTTC.

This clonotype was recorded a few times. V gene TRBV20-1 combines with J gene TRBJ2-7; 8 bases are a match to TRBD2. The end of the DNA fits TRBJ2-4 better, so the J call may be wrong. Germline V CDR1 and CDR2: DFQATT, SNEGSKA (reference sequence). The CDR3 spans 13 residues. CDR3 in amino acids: CSAESGGLNIQYF. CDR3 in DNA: TGCAGTGCCGAGAGCGGGGGTCTAAACATTCAGTACTTC.

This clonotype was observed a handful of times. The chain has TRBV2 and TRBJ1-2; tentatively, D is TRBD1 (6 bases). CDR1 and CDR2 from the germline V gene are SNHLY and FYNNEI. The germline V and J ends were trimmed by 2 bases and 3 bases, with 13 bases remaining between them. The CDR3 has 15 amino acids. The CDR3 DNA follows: TGTGCCAGCAGTGAAAGGGGGGCGGACCACTATGGCTACACCTTC. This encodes CASSERGADHYGYTF.

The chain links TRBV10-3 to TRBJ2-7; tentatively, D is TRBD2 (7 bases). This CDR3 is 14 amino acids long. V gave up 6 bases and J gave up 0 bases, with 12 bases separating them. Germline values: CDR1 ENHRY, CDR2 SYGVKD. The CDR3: CAIRGGATSYEQYF. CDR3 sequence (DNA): TGTGCCATCAGGGGGGGGGCGACCTCCTACGAGCAGTACTTC.

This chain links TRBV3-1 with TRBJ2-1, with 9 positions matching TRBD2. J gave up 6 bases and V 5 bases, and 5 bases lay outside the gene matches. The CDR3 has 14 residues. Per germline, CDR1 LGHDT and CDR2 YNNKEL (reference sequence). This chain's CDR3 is CASSAGLASNEQFF. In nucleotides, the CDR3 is TGTGCCAGCAGCGCGGGACTAGCCTCCAATGAGCAGTTCTTC.

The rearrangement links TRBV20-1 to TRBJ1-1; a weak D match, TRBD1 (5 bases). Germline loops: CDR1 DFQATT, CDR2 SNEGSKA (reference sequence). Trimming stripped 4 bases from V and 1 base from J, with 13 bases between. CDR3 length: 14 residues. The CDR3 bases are TGCAGTGCTACTGCGAGGGGAACGAACACTGAAGCTTTCTTT. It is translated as CSATARGTNTEAFF.

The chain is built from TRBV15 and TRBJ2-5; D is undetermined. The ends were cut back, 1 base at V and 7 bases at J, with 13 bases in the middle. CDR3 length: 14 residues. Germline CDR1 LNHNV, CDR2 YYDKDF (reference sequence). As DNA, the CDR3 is TGTGCCACCAGCAGAGGTCAGCCAAGAGCGACCCAGTACTTC. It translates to CATSRGQPRATQYF. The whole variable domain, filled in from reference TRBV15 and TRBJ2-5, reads DAMVIQNPRYQVTQFGKPVTLSCSQTLNHNVMYWYQQKSSQAPKLLFHYYDKDFNNEADTPDNFQSRRPNTSFCFLDIRSPGLGDTAMYLCATSRGQPRATQYFGPGTRLLVL.

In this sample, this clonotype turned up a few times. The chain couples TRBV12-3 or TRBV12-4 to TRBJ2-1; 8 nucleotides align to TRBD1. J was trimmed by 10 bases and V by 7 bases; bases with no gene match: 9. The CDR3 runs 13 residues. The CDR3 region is CASIIVPGGEQFF. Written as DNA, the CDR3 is TGTGCCAGCATCATAGTCCCAGGGGGCGAGCAGTTCTTC.